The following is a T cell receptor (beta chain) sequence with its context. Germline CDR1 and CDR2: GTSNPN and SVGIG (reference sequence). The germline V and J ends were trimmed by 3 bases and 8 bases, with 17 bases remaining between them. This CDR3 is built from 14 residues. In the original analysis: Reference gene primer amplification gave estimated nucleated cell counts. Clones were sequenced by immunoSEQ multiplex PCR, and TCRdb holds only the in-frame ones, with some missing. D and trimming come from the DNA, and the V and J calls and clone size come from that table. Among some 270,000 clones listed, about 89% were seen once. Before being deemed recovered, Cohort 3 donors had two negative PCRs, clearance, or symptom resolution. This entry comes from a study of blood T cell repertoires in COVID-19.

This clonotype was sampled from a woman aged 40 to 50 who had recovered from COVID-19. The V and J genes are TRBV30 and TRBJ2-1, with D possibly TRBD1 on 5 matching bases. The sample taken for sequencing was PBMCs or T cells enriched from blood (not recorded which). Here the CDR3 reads CAWSRPQGIDEQFF. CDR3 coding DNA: TGTGCCTGGAGCCGACCCCAGGGTATCGATGAGCAGTTCTTC.